The T cell receptor (beta chain) under discussion was sequenced for a study of blood T cell repertoires in COVID-19. Study in general: Acute-phase and convalescent COVID-19 samples originated in the United States, Italy and Spain.

Sequencing used immunoSEQ multiplex PCR; TCRdb keeps in-frame clones, though not all of them. The sample lists 55,000 to 75,000 clones, over 70% occurring once. Germline loops: CDR1 SGHRS, CDR2 YFSETQ. The trim removed 4 bases at V and 0 bases at J, leaving 19 bases unmatched. CDR3 length: 20 residues. This rearrangement joins TRBV5-1 to TRBJ2-3; TRBD1 matches at 8 bases. Sequenced sample: peripheral blood. This TCR was sampled from a man between 50 and 59 years old with active COVID-19. The CDR3 here is CASSAGQGDTSRSSTDTQYF. In nucleotides, the CDR3 is TGCGCCAGCAGCGCTGGACAGGGAGATACTAGTAGATCTAGCACAGATACGCAGTATTTT.